This TCR beta chain was found in a study of cytomegalovirus exposure and HLA in healthy donors. About this clone: Antigen: not known.

Primers for the PCR totalled 60 Vbeta and 13 Jbeta. TCRdb's copy holds only in-frame clones and misses some; the assay was immunoSEQ multiplex PCR. The sample lists roughly 78,000 clones; 50% to 80% were seen once. Findings and caveats of the study: The majority of CMV-associated TCR beta chains were reported as apparently HLA-restricted in a later analysis. Researchers catalogued 160 or so TCR beta chains as cytomegalovirus-associated. Association of a missense DCLRE1C variant with TCR beta V- and J-gene trimming was reported in a later analysis. As was reported, the classifier diagnosed cytomegalovirus status with high specificity and sensitivity.

Germline values: CDR1 MGHDK, CDR2 SYGVNS. V lost 3 bases to trimming and J lost 8 bases; unmatched junction nucleotides: 10. CDR3 size: 17 residues. This chain connects TRBV25-1 to TRBJ2-3; 14 bases are shared with TRBD2. The sequence was collected from a man aged 35 to 55 in good health and CMV-seropositive. Material for sequencing was PBMCs. The CDR3 reads CASSEGLAGAWVTTQYF. The DNA of the CDR3 is TGTGCCAGCAGTGAGGGACTAGCGGGGGCCTGGGTTACTACGCAGTATTTT.